This is a list of T cell receptor beta chains from one sample in a study of breast tumors, draining lymph nodes, adjacent tissues. One entry per CDR3 protein results from TCRdb running MiXCR on the multiplex PCR reads. The sample has 15,000 or so distinct CDR3 sequences; 45% to 60% are singletons. The sample was tumor-adjacent breast tissue. These receptors were taken from a female donor with breast cancer. Some clones in this sample may be carry-over from other donors' samples. Both conserved end residues are part of each CDR3. A D gene is named only where the DNA matches it firmly. The size field is filled for only some rows; it gives once, few, many or a size class.

abundance | j_gene | v_gene | d_gene | CDR3aa | CDR3nt
medium-sized | TRBJ2-5 | TRBV5-1 | - | CASSLEGPLGVETQYF | TGCGCCAGCAGCTTGGAAGGACCACTAGGGGTAGAGACCCAGTACTTC
- | TRBJ2-7 | TRBV5-6 | TRBD1 | CASRGQGAREQYF | TGTGCCAGCCGGGGACAGGGGGCGCGGGAGCAGTACTTC
many | TRBJ2-7 | TRBV14 | - | CASSRGTALFYEQYF | TGTGCCAGCAGCCGCGGCACAGCCTTATTCTACGAGCAGTACTTC
few | TRBJ2-7 | TRBV20-1 | TRBD1 | CSAVRGGSPTYEQYF | TGCAGTGCCGTACGAGGGGGCTCACCGACCTACGAGCAGTACTTC
once | TRBJ1-2 | TRBV24-1 | - | CATSDRLFGYTF | TGTGCCACCAGCGACAGGTTGTTCGGCTACACCTTC
few | TRBJ2-3 | TRBV12-3/TRBV12-4 | TRBD2 | CASSLSGVVGYTQYF | TGTGCCAGCAGTTTAAGCGGGGTGGTAGGATATACGCAGTATTTT
once | TRBJ2-7 | TRBV20-1 | TRBD1 | CSARDRAYEQYF | TGCAGTGCCCGGGACAGAGCCTACGAGCAGTACTTC
medium-sized | TRBJ2-7 | TRBV2 | - | CASSRYSYEQYF | TGTGCCAGCAGTCGGTACTCCTACGAGCAGTACTTC
many | TRBJ1-5 | TRBV12-3/TRBV12-4 | - | CASSFYGSRGNQPQHF | TGTGCCAGCAGTTTTTATGGGAGTAGGGGCAATCAGCCCCAGCATTTT
- | TRBJ2-3 | TRBV9 | - | CASSVSGSTDTQYF | TGTGCCAGCAGCGTTAGCGGCAGCACAGATACGCAGTATTTT
many | TRBJ1-2 | TRBV5-8 | - | CASSFQGSLGYTF | TGTGCCAGCAGCTTTCAGGGGTCCCTTGGCTACACCTTC
few | TRBJ1-5 | TRBV6-6 | - | CASSSRQGSNQPQHF | TGTGCCAGCAGTTCACGTCAGGGTTCCAATCAGCCCCAGCATTTT
- | TRBJ1-2 | TRBV20-1 | TRBD1 | CSARDGTGNYGYTF | TGCAGTGCTAGAGATGGGACAGGAAACTATGGCTACACCTTC
- | TRBJ2-1 | TRBV11-2 | - | CASSLAGTYNEQFF | TGTGCCAGCAGCTTAGCGGGAACCTACAATGAGCAGTTCTTC
few | TRBJ2-5 | TRBV7-9 | - | CASSLAVGGGETQYF | TGTGCCAGCAGCTTAGCGGTGGGGGGAGGAGAGACCCAGTACTTC
- | TRBJ1-2 | TRBV5-1 | TRBD1 | CASRGGQGFGYTF | TGCGCCAGCAGGGGGGGACAGGGCTTCGGCTACACCTTC
- | TRBJ2-7 | TRBV3-1 | TRBD2 | CASSLGSSGSYEQYF | TGTGCCAGCAGCCTGGGGTCTAGCGGCTCCTACGAGCAGTACTTC
- | TRBJ2-3 | TRBV7-2 | - | CASSLAGRSSTDTQYF | TGTGCCAGCAGCTTAGCCGGGCGATCTAGCACAGATACGCAGTATTTT
- | TRBJ2-3 | TRBV10-3 | TRBD2 | CAIRTGTSGSTDTQYF | TGTGCCATCAGGACAGGGACTAGCGGCTCCACAGATACGCAGTATTTT
- | TRBJ2-1 | TRBV6-1 | TRBD2 | CASMGQTSGSHNEQFF | TGTGCCAGCATGGGCCAAACTAGCGGGAGTCACAATGAGCAGTTCTTC
- | TRBJ1-3 | TRBV7-6 | - | CASRPDRSSGNTIYF | TGTGCCAGCAGACCCGACAGAAGCTCTGGAAACACCATATATTTT
many | TRBJ2-1 | TRBV20-1 | TRBD2 | CSARSKRGGEQFF | TGCAGTGCTAGATCCAAGCGGGGTGGGGAGCAGTTCTTC
- | TRBJ2-1 | TRBV15 | TRBD2 | CATSRMGTSGSYDEQFF | TGTGCCACCAGCAGAATGGGGACTAGCGGGAGTTACGATGAGCAGTTCTTC
many | TRBJ2-4 | TRBV6-5 | - | CASSNYAIQYF | TGTGCCAGCAGCAACTATGCCATTCAGTACTTC
- | TRBJ2-1 | TRBV6-6 | - | CACSSSRGSSYNEQFF | TGTGCCTGCAGTTCCTCCCGGGGGAGCTCCTACAATGAGCAGTTCTTC
- | TRBJ1-6 | TRBV19 | - | CTGYREGNSPLHF | TGTACTGGATACAGGGAGGGTAATTCACCCCTCCACTTT